Given below is one T cell receptor beta chain in context. What it binds is not known. The sample is drawn from a study of cytomegalovirus exposure and HLA in healthy donors. For the study at large: Approximately 180 million T cells yielded roughly 120 million unique TCR beta sequences, as an earlier analysis found. Whole-study results and caveats: Reports indicated that the classifier achieved high specificity and sensitivity in diagnosing cytomegalovirus status. Later analysis identified a missense DCLRE1C variant that was linked to TCR beta V- and J-gene trimming. According to the study, around 180 TCR beta chains were cytomegalovirus-associated.

The PCR ran on 60 Vbeta and 13 Jbeta primers. Repertoires were generated with immunoSEQ multiplex PCR, while TCRdb's copy carries only in-frame clones and drops some. The sample contains 150,000 to 160,000 clones, 65% to 85% of which appear only once. Germline V gives CDR1 MRHNA, CDR2 SNTAGT. CDR3 length: 13 amino acids. V lost 0 bases, J lost 4 bases, and 5 bases lay in between. This clonotype was obtained from a woman between 40 and 50 years old in good health and CMV-seropositive. Sequenced: PBMCs. V gene TRBV6-4 combines with J gene TRBJ2-3; D is unclear. This CDR3 is CASSDSRADTQYF. For the CDR3, the DNA is TGTGCCAGCAGTGACTCGAGAGCAGATACGCAGTATTTT.